One sample yielded the 19 T cell receptor beta chains listed below, sequenced in a study of blood T cell repertoires in COVID-19. TCRdb keeps only in-frame clones here, not all; method: immunoSEQ multiplex PCR. The sample carries tens of thousands of clones, about four fifths recorded once. The specimen sequenced was peripheral blood. All receptors come from a woman aged 55-70 years with acute or convalescent COVID-19.

This rearrangement joins TRBV19 to TRBJ2-1; 12 nucleotides agree with TRBD2. Per the germline V gene, CDR1 is LNHDA and CDR2 is SQIVND (reference sequence). V lost 1 base to trimming and J lost 15 bases; unmatched junction nucleotides: 4. CDR3 length equals 13 residues. This CDR3 is CASSIGLAGVSFF. CDR3 bases: TGTGCCAGTAGTATAGGACTAGCGGGAGTGTCGTTCTTC.

J is TRBJ1-2 and V is TRBV18; tentatively, D is TRBD1 (5 bases). This CDR3 contains 14 residues. Trimming removed 2 bases from V and 4 bases from J, with 11 bases in between. Germline loops: CDR1 KGHSH, CDR2 LQKENI. The CDR3 here is CASSPGAGIYGYTF. CDR3 coding DNA: TGTGCCAGCTCACCAGGGGCCGGAATCTATGGCTACACCTTC.

The rearrangement links TRBV7-9 to TRBJ1-1; unclear D gene. The CDR3 length is 12 residues. CDR1 and CDR2 from the germline V gene are SEHNR and FQNEAQ (reference sequence). Trimming took off 6 bases at V and 1 base at J, with 6 bases between the two ends. In DNA, the CDR3 is TGTGCCAGCAGGACTCCGAACACTGAAGCTTTCTTT. It specifies CASRTPNTEAFF.

V gene TRBV6-1 combines with J gene TRBJ1-1; D uncertain. The germline V gene has CDR1 MNHNS and CDR2 SASEGT. V was pared by 2 bases and J by 7 bases, with 14 bases between. The CDR3 has 14 amino acids. CDR3 in amino acids: CASSESGRRSEAFF. Written as DNA, the CDR3 is TGTGCCAGCAGTGAATCGGGGAGACGGAGTGAAGCTTTCTTT.

This clone is labeled medium-sized. The V and J genes are TRBV7-3 and TRBJ1-6; 8 bases fit TRBD1. The CDR3 has 15 residues. Germline V gene sequence: CDR1 SGHTA, CDR2 FQGTGA. J gave up 10 bases and V 2 bases, and 7 bases lay outside the gene matches. This CDR3 is CASSLEAGGWSPLHF. The CDR3 nucleotides are TGTGCCAGCAGCTTAGAAGCAGGGGGCTGGTCACCCCTCCACTTT.

This clone was observed a single time. This sequence joins TRBV4-1 and TRBJ2-2; D is unclear. Germline CDR1 and CDR2: MGHRA and YSYEKL. V was cut by 5 bases and J by 6 bases, with 4 bases left in between. The CDR3 runs 11 residues. As DNA, the CDR3 is TGCGCCAGCAGCTATTCCGGGGAGCTGTTTTTT. Protein product: CASSYSGELFF.

The chain uses TRBV10-2 and TRBJ2-7, with 11 bases that match TRBD1. Germline V lookup: CDR1 WSHSY, CDR2 SAAADI. Trimming took 3 bases from V and 13 from J; bases not matched to a gene: 11. The CDR3 length is 14 residues. The CDR3 coding sequence is TGCGCCAGCAGTGACTCCCGGGACAGGGGGGACTATTACTTC. It encodes CASSDSRDRGDYYF.

The V call is TRBV12-3 or TRBV12-4, the J call TRBJ1-4, with D tentatively TRBD1 (5 bases). CDR3 length: 13 amino acids. V was cut by 5 bases and J by 11 bases, with 15 bases left in between. CDR3 amino acids: CASSPYGGAKLFF. The CDR3 region has the DNA TGTGCCAGCAGTCCGTATGGCGGGGCGAAACTGTTTTTT.

This clone turned up a few times. The chain carries TRBV28 and TRBJ1-5; TRBD1 agrees at 10 bases. The J segment lost 4 bases and the V segment lost 0 bases, leaving 0 bases of the junction unmatched. The V gene's germline CDR1 is MDHEN and CDR2 SYDVKM. The CDR3 runs 15 residues. In DNA, the CDR3 is TGTGCCAGCAGTTTATGGGGACAGGGGAATCAGCCCCAGCATTTT. Translating gives CASSLWGQGNQPQHF. Variable domain in full (rest from reference TRBV28 and TRBJ1-5): DVKVTQSSRYLVKRTGEKVFLECVQDMDHENMFWYRQDPGLGLRLIYFSYDVKMKEKGDIPEGYSVSREKKERFSLILESASTNQTSMYLCASSLWGQGNQPQHFGDGTRLSIL.

This clone was seen once. The chain recombines TRBV4-1 with TRBJ2-1; 7 bases are shared with TRBD2. After removal of 0 bases from V and 3 bases from J, the junction contained 5 bases not matched to a gene. This CDR3 has 16 amino acids. Germline loops: CDR1 MGHRA, CDR2 YSYEKL. The DNA of the CDR3 is TGCGCCAGCAGCCAAGATGCTAGCGGAAACTACAATGAGCAGTTCTTC. Its protein is CASSQDASGNYNEQFF.

This sequence joins TRBV28 and TRBJ1-2; 9 bases fit TRBD1. This CDR3 is 14 amino acids long. The germline CDR1 and CDR2 sequences are MDHEN and SYDVKM. Unmatched junction bases numbered 5, after V lost 7 bases and J lost 2 bases. CDR3 loop: CASTYRGQNYGYTF. The CDR3 nucleotides read TGTGCCAGCACTTACAGGGGGCAGAACTATGGCTACACCTTC.

The chain joins TRBV19 to TRBJ1-1, with no clear D. CDR3 length equals 15 residues. Trimming pared 5 bases from V and 0 bases from J, leaving 13 bases between. CDR1 LNHDA and CDR2 SQIVND come from the germline V gene (reference sequence). CDR3 sequence: CASSPSQRMNTEAFF. The CDR3 coding sequence is TGTGCCAGTAGTCCCAGCCAGAGGATGAACACTGAAGCTTTCTTT.

This clone appeared a single time. The chain's CDR3 is CASSLSGRQGVQDTEAFF. CDR3 sequence (DNA): TGTGCCAGCAGCTTATCGGGTCGGCAGGGGGTTCAGGACACTGAAGCTTTCTTT. The chain uses TRBV11-3 and TRBJ1-1, with 7 bases fitting TRBD1. Trimming cost V 2 bases and J 3 bases; bases outside gene matches: 15. The CDR3 loop spans 18 amino acids. CDR1 is SGHNT and CDR2 is YENEEA in the germline V gene.

By proportion, this clone is medium-sized. CDR3 protein: CASSQAAEIPNYGYTF. CDR3 DNA sequence: TGCGCCAGCAGCCAAGCTGCGGAGATTCCTAACTATGGCTACACCTTC. The chain uses TRBV4-1 and TRBJ1-2; D call uncertain. The length of the CDR3 is 16 residues. Germline V gives CDR1 MGHRA, CDR2 YSYEKL. V shed 1 base and J shed 0 bases, with 12 bases lying between them.

The V call is TRBV28, the J call TRBJ1-2, with D possibly TRBD1 on 6 matching bases. The CDR3 covers 11 residues. Trimming shortened V by 5 bases and J by 8 bases, and 9 bases separated the two germline ends. CDR1 is MDHEN and CDR2 is SYDVKM in the germline V gene. The CDR3 protein is CASSDTGGYTF. In DNA, the CDR3 is TGTGCCAGCAGTGATACAGGGGGCTACACCTTC.

This clone was seen only once. The rearrangement uses TRBV5-1 and TRBJ1-2, with D hard to call. Per the germline V gene, CDR1 is SGHRS and CDR2 is YFSETQ. The CDR3 loop spans 19 amino acids. The V end lost 5 bases, the J end lost 8 bases, and 34 bases lay between the germline ends. The CDR3 sequence is CASSPLRPSASGQMSGYTF. CDR3 nucleotides: TGCGCCAGCAGTCCGCTCCGACCTTCAGCCAGTGGGCAGATGTCCGGCTACACCTTC.

The V gene is TRBV5-1, the J gene TRBJ1-1, with D possibly TRBD1 on 5 matching bases. The CDR3 covers 15 residues. Per the germline V gene, CDR1 is SGHRS and CDR2 is YFSETQ. V was cut by 3 bases and J by 1 base, with 13 bases left in between. CDR3 residues: CASSWGDGWNTEAFF. In DNA, the CDR3 is TGCGCCAGCAGCTGGGGGGACGGCTGGAACACTGAAGCTTTCTTT.

This chain joins TRBV5-1 and TRBJ2-3; 9 nucleotides line up with TRBD2. The V and J ends lost 4 bases and 6 bases, in that order; junction bases with no gene match: 15. Looked up from germline, CDR1 is SGHRS and CDR2 is YFSETQ. The CDR3 is 17 residues long. The CDR3 protein is CASSRKPAGGPPDTQYF. The CDR3 DNA reads as TGCGCCAGCAGCAGAAAGCCAGCGGGGGGCCCTCCGGATACGCAGTATTTT.

The chain uses TRBV7-2 and TRBJ1-6; the match to TRBD1 covers 12 bases. CDR3 length equals 16 residues. CDR1 and CDR2 from the germline V gene are SGHTA and FQGNSA. J lost 6 bases, V lost 6 bases, and 6 bases had no gene match. CDR3 bases: TGTGCCAGCAGAACCCGGGACAGGGGGCCTAATTCACCCCTCCACTTT. It translates to CASRTRDRGPNSPLHF.